This TCR beta chain was observed in a study of regulatory T cells in long-lasting Graves disease. As for the study in general: Persistent Graves' disease meant over 5 years of antithyroid drugs with positive TSH receptor antibodies.

General study points: Favored usage of TRBV28, TRBJ1-2 and TRBJ2-5 was recorded in persistent disease. With 2,741 shared public clonotypes, persistent patients exceeded new patients, who shared approximately 880.

Documented time point: persistent/refractory GD, antithyroid drugs over 5 years with positive TRAb. From RNA extracted from PBMCs, the TCR library was made. From an endocrinology department in Xi'an, China, came the patients. With regard to this clonotype: The antigen remains undetermined. This may be a read error: a much more frequent sequence differs by one nucleotide. The CDR3 end shows no conserved phenylalanine or tryptophan, and so a read error is likely.

The V end lost 8 bases, the J end lost 4 bases, and 5 bases lay between the germline ends. CDR1 is MDHEN and CDR2 is SYDVKM in the germline V gene. This CDR3 has 10 residues. Construction of the TCR beta libraries employed iRepertoire HTBI primers in conjunction with Arm-PCR of CDR3 regions. TCRdb recomputed calls from the multiplex PCR reads with MiXCR, one row per CDR3 protein. The sample gives about 290,000 distinct CDR3 sequences, more than 20% of which show up once; roughly three fifths is in the top ten. The sample in question was peripheral blood mononuclear cells (PBMCs), obtained when the disease was refractory, from a patient treated with antithyroid drugs. The receptor was derived from a female donor with Graves disease. The chain links TRBV28 to TRBJ1-2, with D unclear. The CDR3 DNA reads TGTGCCAGCGGGTCCTATGGCTACACCCTC. Its translation is CASGSYGYTL.